These 27 T cell receptor beta chains share one sample of origin, sequenced in a study of T cells in Graves' hyperthyroidism and ophthalmopathy. What was amplified from RNA transcripts were TCR beta CDR3 regions. In the first-round RT-PCR of the TCR CDR3, the HTBI primer set was used. Via MiXCR, TCRdb re-called the multiplex PCR reads, giving one row per CDR3 protein. Found here are approximately 400,000 distinct CDR3 sequences, 15% to 19% of them singletons; the top ten hold 13% to 15%. Sequenced: blood. The receptors come from a woman aged 18-30 years with Graves' hyperthyroidism.

V usage is TRBV29-1 and J usage is TRBJ1-2, with D unclear. Trimming pared 1 base from V and 6 bases from J, leaving 3 bases between. The germline V gene has CDR1 SQVTM and CDR2 ANQGSEA. There are 10 residues in the CDR3. The CDR3 protein is CSVEGHGYTF. CDR3 sequence (DNA): TGCAGCGTTGAAGGGCATGGCTACACCTTC.

This clonotype has a count of ten or more. The rearrangement uses TRBV20-1 and TRBJ2-7; no reliable D call. CDR3 length equals 14 residues. Per the germline V gene, CDR1 is DFQATT and CDR2 is SNEGSKA (reference sequence). The germline V and J ends were trimmed by 6 bases and 2 bases, with 17 bases remaining between them. CDR3 sequence: CSAYSPTSAYEQYF. The CDR3, as DNA: TGCAGTGCCTATAGTCCCACCTCCGCCTACGAGCAGTACTTC.

This clonotype was seen many times. The gene calls are TRBV20-1 and TRBJ2-7, with no clear D. The CDR3 contains 16 residues. V lost 3 bases and J 5 bases, leaving 23 bases between the germline ends. In germline, CDR1 is DFQATT, CDR2 SNEGSKA (reference sequence). The DNA for the CDR3 is TGCAGTGCTAGTCAGACGACCCGGTCAACCATGGACGAGCAGTACTTC. It codes for CSASQTTRSTMDEQYF.

This clonotype was observed at least ten times. The chain combines TRBV6-2 or TRBV6-3 with TRBJ2-1, with 7 bases that match TRBD1. The V and J ends lost 7 bases and 4 bases, in that order; junction bases with no gene match: 28. Germline V gives CDR1 MNHEY, CDR2 SVGEGT. This CDR3 spans 21 amino acids. The CDR3 here is CASTLPTGTASPGRGYNEQFF. The CDR3 bases are TGTGCCAGCACCCTGCCCACCGGGACAGCATCACCTGGAAGGGGATACAATGAGCAGTTCTTC.

This clonotype showed up just a few times. The chain is built from TRBV7-3 and TRBJ2-2; D unclear. CDR1 is SGHTA and CDR2 is FQGTGA in the germline V gene. V lost 5 bases and J lost 4, with 11 bases in between. The CDR3 is 14 amino acids. The CDR3, as DNA: TGTGCCAGCAGCCCACGTCCGGGCACCGGGGAGCTGTTTTTT. It codes for CASSPRPGTGELFF.

This clonotype has a count of ten or more. The V gene is TRBV7-2, the J gene TRBJ1-3; D remains ambiguous. The CDR3 spans 16 residues. Germline V gene lookup returns CDR1 SGHTA and CDR2 FQGNSA. The V end lost 2 bases, the J end lost 2 bases, and 13 bases lay between the germline ends. The CDR3 region has the DNA TGTGCCAGCAGCTTAACCCCCACAAGGCCTGGAAACACCATATATTTT. Amino acids: CASSLTPTRPGNTIYF.

The rearrangement joins TRBV20-1 to TRBJ2-3; 14 bases agree with TRBD2. The V gene's germline CDR1 is DFQATT and CDR2 SNEGSKA (reference sequence). With V trimmed by 2 bases and J by 4 bases, 8 bases remained unmatched. This CDR3 is built from 17 residues. The CDR3 sequence: CSARNLGLAGGADTQYF. The CDR3 DNA reads as TGCAGTGCTAGAAACCTCGGACTAGCGGGGGGCGCAGATACGCAGTATTTT.

Notes on this clonotype: A read error may produce the germline difference seen at one junction end. The CDR3 nucleotides are TGCGCCAGCAGTGTTCGGGAGCTAAACACTGAAGCTTTCTTT. Its translation is CASSVRELNTEAFF. The rearrangement links TRBV3-1 to TRBJ1-1, with unresolved D. CDR3 length: 14 amino acids. Germline lookup yields CDR1 LGHDT and CDR2 YNNKEL (reference sequence).

This clonotype was counted ten times or more. The genes are TRBV7-3 and TRBJ2-1; the D gene is possibly TRBD1 (5 bases). This CDR3 comprises 12 residues. Germline CDR1 and CDR2: SGHTA and FQGTGA. The V and J ends lost 3 bases and 7 bases respectively, with 7 bases between them. CDR3 DNA: TGTGCCAGCAGCTTCCAGGGAAATGAGCAGTTCTTC. Residues: CASSFQGNEQFF.

This clonotype was found many times. This chain uses TRBV7-9 with TRBJ2-3; 9 nucleotides align to TRBD1. Per germline, CDR1 SEHNR and CDR2 FQNEAQ (reference sequence). With 5 bases clipped from V and 4 bases from J, the junction kept 7 bases outside the gene matches. The CDR3 contains 15 residues. CDR3 coding DNA: TGTGCCAGCAGCGCCGGGACAGGGAAGGCAGATACGCAGTATTTT. It codes for CASSAGTGKADTQYF.

This clonotype was found many times. The chain links TRBV12-3 or TRBV12-4 to TRBJ2-1; TRBD2 agrees at 8 bases. This CDR3 has 15 residues. V dropped 6 bases and J dropped 1; count of bases not matched to a gene: 5. The CDR3 here is CASSLSGKSYNEQFF. CDR3 in DNA: TGTGCCAGCAGCCTTAGCGGGAAATCCTACAATGAGCAGTTCTTC.

This chain links TRBV20-1 with TRBJ2-7; D may be TRBD1 (5 bases). Germline lookup yields CDR1 DFQATT and CDR2 SNEGSKA (reference sequence). Trimming removed 6 bases at V and 4 bases at J, with 10 bases between. CDR3 length equals 11 residues. CDR3 protein: CSAVGLYEQYF. In DNA, the CDR3 is TGCAGTGCCGTGGGGCTATACGAGCAGTACTTC.

This clonotype appeared a few times. The rearrangement uses TRBV5-5 and TRBJ2-1; 15 bases fit TRBD2. V was clipped by 4 bases and J by 1 base; unmatched bases: 9. Germline V gene lookup returns CDR1 SGHKS and CDR2 YYEKEE (reference sequence). CDR3 length equals 19 residues. CDR3 in amino acids: CASSPTWTSGRGSYNEQFF. In DNA, the CDR3 is TGTGCCAGCAGCCCTACCTGGACTAGCGGGAGGGGATCCTACAATGAGCAGTTCTTC.

This clonotype has just a few counts. The chain couples TRBV24-1 to TRBJ1-1; D ambiguous. The germline gives CDR1 KGHDR, CDR2 SFDVKD. V was trimmed by 5 bases and J by 0 bases, leaving 6 bases between them. The CDR3 covers 13 residues. CDR3 residues: CATSGSVNTEAFF. CDR3 coding DNA: TGTGCCACCAGTGGATCAGTGAACACTGAAGCTTTCTTT.

This clonotype occurred a few times. V gene TRBV19 combines with J gene TRBJ1-5, with no clear D. Trimming took off 6 bases at V and 3 bases at J, with 21 bases between the two ends. The CDR3 is 17 amino acids. Germline V gene lookup returns CDR1 LNHDA and CDR2 SQIVND (reference sequence). In DNA, the CDR3 is TGTGCCAGTAGCACACCGGCCGTGACCCGCCCCAATCAGCCCCAGCATTTT. This encodes CASSTPAVTRPNQPQHF.

The chain carries TRBV27 and TRBJ1-6; no clear D. With 2 bases removed from V and 0 bases from J, the gap between germline ends came to 5 bases. The CDR3 contains 15 residues. Germline CDR1 and CDR2: MNHEY and SMNVEV (reference sequence). The CDR3 loop reads CASSLILSYNSPLHF. Here the CDR3 DNA reads TGTGCCAGCAGTTTAATCCTCTCCTATAATTCACCCCTCCACTTT.

This clonotype was seen more than once but under ten times. The chain joins TRBV4-2 to TRBJ2-5, with 10 bases lining up with TRBD2. With 4 bases clipped from V and 7 bases from J, the junction kept 6 bases outside the gene matches. There are 14 residues in the CDR3. Germline CDR1 reads LGHNA; CDR2 reads YNFKEQ. Here the CDR3 reads CASSRGASGGTQYF. The CDR3 DNA reads as TGTGCCAGCAGCCGGGGGGCTAGCGGGGGGACCCAGTACTTC.

The V gene is TRBV11-3, the J gene TRBJ2-7, with TRBD1 matching 7 bases. The V segment lost 1 base and the J segment 0 bases; nucleotides outside the gene matches: 6. Per the germline V gene, CDR1 is SGHNT and CDR2 is YENEEA. This CDR3 has 16 amino acids. CDR3 amino acids: CASSLVVSGGSYEQYF. In DNA, the CDR3 is TGTGCCAGCAGCTTAGTCGTTTCAGGGGGCTCCTACGAGCAGTACTTC. The whole variable domain, filled in from reference TRBV11-3 and TRBJ2-7, reads EAGVVQSPRYKIIEKKQPVAFWCNPISGHNTLYWYLQNLGQGPELLIRYENEEAVDDSQLPKDRFSAERLKGVDSTLKIQPAELGDSAVYLCASSLVVSGGSYEQYFGPGTRLTVT.

Ten or more counts support this clonotype. This chain connects TRBV20-1 to TRBJ2-2, with 8 positions matching TRBD2. In germline, CDR1 is DFQATT, CDR2 SNEGSKA (reference sequence). The V segment lost 5 bases and the J segment 5 bases; nucleotides outside the gene matches: 7. The CDR3 covers 14 residues. CDR3 DNA sequence: TGCAGTGCTCCCGGACTAGCCCAAACCGGGGAGCTGTTTTTT. It specifies CSAPGLAQTGELFF.

The V call is TRBV12-3 or TRBV12-4, the J call TRBJ2-3; 7 bases line up with TRBD1. Trimming at V came to 2 bases and at J to 4 bases, leaving 6 bases not matched to a gene. This CDR3 is built from 15 residues. The CDR3 DNA reads as TGTGCCAGCAGTTTATTCGACAGGGTCGCAGATACGCAGTATTTT. It yields the protein CASSLFDRVADTQYF.

As to this clonotype: Because the CDR3's place on the DNA is in doubt, the DNA is left out and the CDR3 is given as listed by TCRdb. The V and J genes are TRBV5-1 and TRBJ1-2. In germline, CDR1 is SGHRS, CDR2 YFSETQ. The CDR3 is 17 amino acids in total, end residues counted. The CDR3 here is CASSFYICSGWRDGYTF.

This clonotype was observed a few times. The chain carries TRBV4-3 and TRBJ1-1, with 7 bases lining up with TRBD1. This CDR3 region has 18 residues. CDR1 is LGHNA, CDR2 YSLEER, per germline. V shed 1 base, J shed 2 bases, and the junction held 13 bases outside the gene matches. CDR3 amino acids: CASSQARFRGPINTEAFF. The CDR3 nucleotides read TGCGCCAGCAGCCAAGCCCGGTTTAGGGGGCCTATCAACACTGAAGCTTTCTTT.

The genes are TRBV19 and TRBJ2-2; TRBD2 matches 7 bases. CDR3 length equals 14 residues. Germline V gene lookup returns CDR1 LNHDA and CDR2 SQIVND (reference sequence). The J segment lost 4 bases and the V segment lost 7 bases, leaving 6 bases of the junction unmatched. The CDR3 sequence: CASIPTSRTGELFF. CDR3 coding DNA: TGTGCCAGTATCCCGACTAGCCGCACCGGGGAGCTGTTTTTT.

The chain joins TRBV6-1 to TRBJ1-5; D not resolved. This CDR3 comprises 15 residues. Germline CDR1 and CDR2: MNHNS and SASEGT. V lost 6 bases and J lost 1, with 13 bases in between. CDR3 region: CASSHGQLSNQPQHF. For the CDR3, the DNA is TGTGCCAGCAGCCACGGCCAGTTGAGCAATCAGCCCCAGCATTTT.

The table lists this clonotype with many counts. This chain links TRBV3-1 with TRBJ1-6; D gene unclear. V was clipped by 1 base and J by 14 bases, with 9 bases between them. The CDR3 is 12 residues long. Germline CDR1 is LGHDT and CDR2 is YNNKEL (reference sequence). The CDR3 sequence is CASSQGSDTLHF. DNA of the CDR3: TGTGCCAGCAGCCAAGGGTCCGACACCCTCCACTTT.

This clonotype was recorded many times. The CDR3 sequence is CASSPSIAAAYEQYF. The CDR3 region has the DNA TGTGCCAGCTCACCAAGCATAGCGGCAGCCTACGAGCAGTACTTC. The chain joins TRBV18 to TRBJ2-7; possible D gene TRBD2, 6 bases. Germline-derived CDR1 and CDR2 are KGHSH and LQKENI. The CDR3 is 15 residues long. V was pared by 2 bases and J by 2 bases, with 13 bases between.

This clonotype was counted ten times or more. The chain carries TRBV11-3 and TRBJ2-7; D unresolved. V was cut by 4 bases and J by 7 bases, with 14 bases left in between. The CDR3 length is 13 residues. Germline assignment: CDR1 SGHNT and CDR2 YENEEA. In DNA form, the CDR3 reads TGTGCCAGCAGCTCGGGCCCTATCGGTGAGCAGTACTTC. As protein: CASSSGPIGEQYF.